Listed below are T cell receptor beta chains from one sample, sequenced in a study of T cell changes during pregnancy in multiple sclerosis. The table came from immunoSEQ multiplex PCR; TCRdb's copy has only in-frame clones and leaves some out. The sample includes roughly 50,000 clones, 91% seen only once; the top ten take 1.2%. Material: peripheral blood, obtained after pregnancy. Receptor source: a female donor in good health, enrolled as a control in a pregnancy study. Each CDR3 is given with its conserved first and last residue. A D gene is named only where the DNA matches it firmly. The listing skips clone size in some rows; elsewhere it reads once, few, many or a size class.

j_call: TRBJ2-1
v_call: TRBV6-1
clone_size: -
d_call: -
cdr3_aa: CASTRAGVGNEQFF
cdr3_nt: TGTGCCAGCACCAGGGCAGGGGTCGGCAATGAGCAGTTCTTC

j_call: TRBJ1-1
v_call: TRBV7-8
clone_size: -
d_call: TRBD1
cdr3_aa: CASSLRGQLSSEAFF
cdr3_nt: TGTGCCAGCAGCTTACGGGGACAGTTATCTTCCGAAGCTTTCTTT

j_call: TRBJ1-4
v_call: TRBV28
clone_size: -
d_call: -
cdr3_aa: CASSQMTGLNEKLFF
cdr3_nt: TGTGCCAGCAGTCAAATGACAGGCCTTAATGAAAAACTGTTTTTT

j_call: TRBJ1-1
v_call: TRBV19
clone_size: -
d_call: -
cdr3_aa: CASSGQANTEAFF
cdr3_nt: TGTGCCAGTAGTGGGCAGGCGAACACTGAAGCTTTCTTT

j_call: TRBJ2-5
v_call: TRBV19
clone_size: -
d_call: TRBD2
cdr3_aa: CASSIRGGRGRETQYF
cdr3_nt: TGTGCCAGTAGTATAAGGGGCGGGAGAGGTAGGGAGACCCAGTACTTC

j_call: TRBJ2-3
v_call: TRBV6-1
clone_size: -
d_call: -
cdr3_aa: CASTLSPSGADTQYF
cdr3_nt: TGTGCCAGCACCCTATCTCCCTCAGGGGCAGATACGCAGTATTTT

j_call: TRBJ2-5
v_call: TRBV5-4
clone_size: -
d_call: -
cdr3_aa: CASSGPRGYQETQYF
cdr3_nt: TGTGCCAGCAGCGGCCCCCGGGGGTACCAAGAGACCCAGTACTTC

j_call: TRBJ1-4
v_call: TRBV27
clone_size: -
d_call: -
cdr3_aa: CASSLYAGIANEKLFF
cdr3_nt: TGTGCCAGCAGTTTATATGCGGGTATCGCCAATGAAAAACTGTTTTTT

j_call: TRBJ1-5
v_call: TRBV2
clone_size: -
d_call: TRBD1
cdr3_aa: CASGTGYQPQHF
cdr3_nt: TGTGCCAGCGGGACAGGCTATCAGCCCCAGCATTTT

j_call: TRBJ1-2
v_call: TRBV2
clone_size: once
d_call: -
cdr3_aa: CASSKDPDIYGYTF
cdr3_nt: TGTGCCAGCAGTAAAGACCCGGACATCTATGGCTACACCTTC

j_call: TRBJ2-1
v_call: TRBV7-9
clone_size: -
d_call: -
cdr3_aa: CASSRILGYNEQFF
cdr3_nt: TGTGCCAGCAGCCGCATACTAGGCTACAATGAGCAGTTCTTC

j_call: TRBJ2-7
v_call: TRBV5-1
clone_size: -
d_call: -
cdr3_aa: CASSLRGSPYEQYF
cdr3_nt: TGCGCCAGCAGCTTGAGGGGCTCCCCCTACGAGCAGTACTTC

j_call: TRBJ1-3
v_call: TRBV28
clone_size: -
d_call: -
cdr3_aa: CASSLLRRAGNTIYF
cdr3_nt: TGTGCCAGCAGTTTATTGAGGAGGGCTGGAAACACCATATATTTT

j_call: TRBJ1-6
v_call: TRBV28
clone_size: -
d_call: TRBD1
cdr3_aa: CAAGGDGFRGNSPLHF
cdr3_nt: TGTGCCGCAGGGGGAGACGGGTTTAGGGGGAATTCACCCCTCCACTTT

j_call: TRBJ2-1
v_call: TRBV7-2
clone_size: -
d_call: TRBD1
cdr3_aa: CASSLIGGTGGRNEQFF
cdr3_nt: TGTGCCAGCAGCTTAATCGGAGGGACAGGGGGCCGGAATGAGCAGTTCTTC

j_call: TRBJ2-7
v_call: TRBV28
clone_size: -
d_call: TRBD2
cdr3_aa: CASSLWTSGSMEQYF
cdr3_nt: TGTGCCAGCAGTTTATGGACTAGCGGGAGTATGGAGCAGTACTTC

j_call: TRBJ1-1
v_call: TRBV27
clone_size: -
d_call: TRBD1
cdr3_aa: CASSLTRRTGGLTLNTEAFF
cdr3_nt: TGTGCCAGCAGTTTGACCAGGAGGACAGGGGGCTTGACCTTGAACACTGAAGCTTTCTTT

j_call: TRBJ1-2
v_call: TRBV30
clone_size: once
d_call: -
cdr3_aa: CAWSVNSYGYTF
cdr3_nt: TGTGCCTGGAGTGTAAACAGCTATGGCTACACCTTC

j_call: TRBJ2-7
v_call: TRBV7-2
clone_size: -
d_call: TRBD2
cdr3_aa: CASSFPRGSGAYEQYF
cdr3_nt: TGTGCCAGCAGCTTCCCCCGAGGGAGCGGGGCCTACGAGCAGTACTTC

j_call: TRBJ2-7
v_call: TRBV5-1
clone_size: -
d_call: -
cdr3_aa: CASSFGQGPLGYEQYF
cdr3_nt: TGCGCCAGCAGCTTCGGCCAGGGCCCCCTCGGCTACGAGCAGTACTTC

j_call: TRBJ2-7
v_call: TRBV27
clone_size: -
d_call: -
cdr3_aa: CASSLLRGSREQYF
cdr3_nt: TGTGCCAGCAGTTTACTTAGGGGGTCCCGCGAGCAGTACTTC

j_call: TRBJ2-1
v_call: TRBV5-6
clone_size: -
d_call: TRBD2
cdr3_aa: CASSYGTSGGNEQFF
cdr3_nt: TGTGCCAGCAGCTACGGGACTAGCGGGGGAAATGAGCAGTTCTTC

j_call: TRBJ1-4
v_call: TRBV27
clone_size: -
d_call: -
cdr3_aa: CASSPRGRGGEKLFF
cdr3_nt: TGTGCCAGCAGTCCTCGGGGGAGGGGTGGTGAAAAACTGTTTTTT

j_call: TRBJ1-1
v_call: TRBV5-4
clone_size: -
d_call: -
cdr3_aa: CASSLGASQNTEAFF
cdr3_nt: TGTGCCAGCAGCTTGGGGGCCAGCCAGAACACTGAAGCTTTCTTT

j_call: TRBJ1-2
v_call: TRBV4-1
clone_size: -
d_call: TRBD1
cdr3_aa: CASSHRTGGTYGYTF
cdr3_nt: TGCGCCAGCAGCCACAGGACAGGGGGGACTTATGGCTACACCTTC

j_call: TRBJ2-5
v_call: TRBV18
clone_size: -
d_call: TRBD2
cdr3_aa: CASSSTRLAGRETQYF
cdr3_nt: TGTGCCAGCTCATCAACAAGACTAGCGGGTAGGGAGACCCAGTACTTC

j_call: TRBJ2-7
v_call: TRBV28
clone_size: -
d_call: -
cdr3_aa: CASSSAGNYEQYF
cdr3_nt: TGTGCCAGCAGTTCCGCAGGGAACTACGAGCAGTACTTC

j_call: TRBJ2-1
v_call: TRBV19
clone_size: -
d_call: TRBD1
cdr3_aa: CASSIQGQGRPGFF
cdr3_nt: TGTGCCAGTAGTATACAGGGACAGGGCCGACCTGGGTTCTTC

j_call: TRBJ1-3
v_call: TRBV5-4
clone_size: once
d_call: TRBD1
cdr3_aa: CASSLIAGGASGNTIYF
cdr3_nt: TGTGCCAGCAGCCTCATCGCAGGGGGCGCCTCTGGAAACACCATATATTTT

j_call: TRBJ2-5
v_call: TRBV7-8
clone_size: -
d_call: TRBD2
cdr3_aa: CASSPRERGGQGRETQYF
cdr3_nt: TGTGCCAGCAGCCCCAGGGAGCGGGGGGGCCAGGGTAGAGAGACCCAGTACTTC

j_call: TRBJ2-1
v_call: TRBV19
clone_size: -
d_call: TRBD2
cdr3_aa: CASKNSGEGYNEQFF
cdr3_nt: TGTGCCAGTAAGAATAGCGGGGAAGGGTACAATGAGCAGTTCTTC

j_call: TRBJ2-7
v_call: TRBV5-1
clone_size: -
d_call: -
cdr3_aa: CASSLGRSSYEQYF
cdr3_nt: TGCGCCAGCAGCTTGGGGAGGAGCTCCTACGAGCAGTACTTC

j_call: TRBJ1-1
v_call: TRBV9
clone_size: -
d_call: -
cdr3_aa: CASSPPPVDRRNTEAFF
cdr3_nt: TGTGCCAGCAGCCCCCCCCCTGTCGACAGGCGGAACACTGAAGCTTTCTTT

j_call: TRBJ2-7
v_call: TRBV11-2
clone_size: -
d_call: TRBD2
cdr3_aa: CASSPSASGGDYEQYF
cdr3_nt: TGTGCCAGCAGTCCCTCAGCCAGCGGGGGAGACTACGAGCAGTACTTC

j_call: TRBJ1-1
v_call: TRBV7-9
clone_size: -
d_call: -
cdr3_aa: CASIPSGSVNTEAFF
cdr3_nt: TGTGCCAGCATCCCGTCAGGGTCGGTGAACACTGAAGCTTTCTTT

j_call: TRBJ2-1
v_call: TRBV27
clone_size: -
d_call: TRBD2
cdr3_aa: CASSSYSGRTKIYNEQFF
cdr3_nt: TGTGCCAGCAGTTCCTATAGCGGGAGGACCAAAATCTACAATGAGCAGTTCTTC

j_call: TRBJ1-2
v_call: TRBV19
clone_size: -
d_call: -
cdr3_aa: CASRNVGVGGYTF
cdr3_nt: TGTGCCAGTCGTAACGTCGGGGTGGGAGGCTACACCTTC

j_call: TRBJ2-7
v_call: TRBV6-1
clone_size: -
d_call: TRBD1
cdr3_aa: CASTLDRGRREQYF
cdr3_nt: TGTGCCAGCACCTTGGACAGGGGGCGTAGGGAGCAGTACTTC

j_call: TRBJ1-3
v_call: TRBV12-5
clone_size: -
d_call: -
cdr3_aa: CASGPGVAGNTIYF
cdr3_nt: TGTGCTAGTGGTCCCGGGGTGGCGGGAAACACCATATATTTT

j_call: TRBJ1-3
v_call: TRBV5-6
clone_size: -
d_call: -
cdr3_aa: CASSLATFYSGNTIYF
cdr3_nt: TGTGCCAGCAGCTTGGCGACATTCTACTCTGGAAACACCATATATTTT

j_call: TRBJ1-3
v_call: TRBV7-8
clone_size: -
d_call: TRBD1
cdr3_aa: CASSAAGTGRNTIYF
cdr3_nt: TGTGCCAGCAGCGCCGCCGGGACAGGGCGAAACACCATATATTTT

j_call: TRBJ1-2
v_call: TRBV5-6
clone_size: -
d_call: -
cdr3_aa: CASSLLGRDGGYTF
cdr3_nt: TGTGCCAGCAGCTTGCTCGGCAGGGATGGTGGCTACACCTTC

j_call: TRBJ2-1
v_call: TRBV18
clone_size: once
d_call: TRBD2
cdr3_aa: CASSPRTSGRGPYNEQFF
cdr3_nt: TGTGCCAGCTCACCGCGGACTAGCGGGAGGGGCCCCTACAATGAGCAGTTCTTC

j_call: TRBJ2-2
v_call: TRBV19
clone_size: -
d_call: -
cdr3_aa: CASNGIANTGELFF
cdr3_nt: TGTGCCAGTAATGGTATAGCGAACACCGGGGAGCTGTTTTTT

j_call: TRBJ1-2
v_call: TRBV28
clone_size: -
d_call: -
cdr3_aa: CASSSPLYGYTF
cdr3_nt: TGTGCCAGCAGCTCCCCACTCTATGGCTACACCTTC